Here is one T cell receptor beta chain with its context. What antigen it recognizes has not been identified. No per-base quality is available; no much larger clone lies one base away. TCR CDR3 regions were amplified from genomic DNA by multiplex PCR using the deep immunoSEQ assay. For each cell subset, the extracted genomic DNA was distributed evenly across all wells of several immunoSEQ 96-well plates, and each plate served as one replicate. Each replicate PCR for sorted subsets received approximately 200 ng genomic DNA, equal to around 32,000 T cell genomes. Purified libraries were measured with a Qubit 3.0 fluorometer, size-checked on a Bioanalyzer 2100, and measured again with the KAPA Library Quantification kit. A separate single-read 150-cycle Illumina NextSeq 550 flow cell was used to sequence each immunoSEQ 96-well plate. As for how the authors treated the data: Because the immunoSEQ output held only junctional sequences and lacked quality scores, the filtering could not match the filtering applied to full-length reads. Sequences were annotated with PyIR, a Python wrapper for IgBLAST v1.9, using IMGT germline references to assign V/J genes and CDR3. Reads with weak V/J assignments (E-value above 1e-6), missing CDR3, stop codons, out-of-frame junctions, or ambiguous translated residues were removed. V3J clonotypes were defined by identical inferred V gene, J gene, and CDR3 amino acid sequence. Percentage overlap between repertoires was computed as shared unique clonotypes divided by the size of the smaller repertoire. Richness of each repertoire was evaluated using RTK rarefaction, the Chao1 estimator, and Recon v2.1 estimates of unobserved clonotypes. Generation probabilities were computed with OLGA for all TCRbeta clonotypes obtained by the gDNA method from a handful of donors. TCRdb's version of the immuneACCESS table is confined to in-frame rearrangements and falls short of the full clone set. An unresolved V gene accounts for under half of the shortfall where checked; the remainder is of unknown origin. Clonal size and the V and J genes are those of that table, whereas D and trimming came from the DNA. The sample profile shows roughly 1,800,000 clones; about 95% of them were found once. The ten biggest clones cover 1% to 1.5% of the sample.

CD8 naive samples were obtained by positive selection for CCR7 among CD45RO-negative cells, yielding a CD45RA+CCR7+ population from which TemRA cells were excluded. Donors were healthy HIV-negative adults with no recently reported acute infections or vaccinations. Every donor was a Caucasian adult living in Nashville, Tennessee, USA. After blood collection by leukapheresis, PBMCs were isolated using Ficoll-Histopaque density gradient centrifugation and then cryopreserved in the vapor phase of liquid nitrogen. Purity and quantity of every magnetically sorted T cell population were checked by analytical flow cytometry. From each sorted fraction, genomic DNA was isolated and quantified by UV absorbance on a Nanodrop 2000c. For CDR1 and CDR2, the germline V gene (reference sequence) lists LNHDA and SQIVND. V is cut by 0 bases and J by 3 bases, and the space between the germline ends is 15 bases. From cysteine to phenylalanine, the CDR3 is 16 amino acids long. CDR3 DNA is the only sequence kept; it has 48 bases, read in frame from the first base.

The sample is drawn from a study of shared clonotypes between healthy human individuals (TCRdb year 2020). With regard to the full study: A couple of women and three men aged 18 to 49 years were included in the cohort. The study deeply sequenced blood TCR repertoires of 5 or 6 healthy adults to estimate repertoire size and the extent of clonotype sharing between individuals. To increase sequencing depth and limit assay-specific biases, TCR repertoire library preparation and sequencing were carried out by different laboratories using diverse techniques. Leukapheresis yielded between about 0.85 and 10 billion PBMCs per donor. For each donor, three plates each were used for CD4 naive and CD4 memory, two plates were used for CD8 naive, and one plate was used for CD8 memory.

Results the study describes overall, beyond this receptor: Based on pairwise subsampling, the degree of clonotype sharing among donors was expected to be affected by sequencing depth. Sampling was limited to blood, and TCR repertoires in tissue likely differ from TCR repertoires in blood. The genetic and exposure-history diversity represented was limited by the small number of donors. Incomplete sequencing was indicated by rarefaction of sorted-subset datasets, despite the large sequencing depth. Compared with non-shared clonotypes, clonotypes shared by all four sorted-subset donors had higher generation probabilities. Sharing across a few donors was observed for around 5% of naive CD4, 3% to 3.5% of naive CD8, over 2% of memory CD4, and approximately 0.41% of memory CD8 clonotypes. Naive subsets generally had larger estimated clonotype richness than memory subsets did.

The sequenced material came from naive CD8+ T cells sorted from blood. Taken with the paper, the label for cell subset or site translates to: CD45RA+CCR7+. The receptor was derived from a man younger than 35 in good health. This sequence uses TRBV19 and TRBJ2-7; perhaps TRBD2 is the D gene, with 5 bases matching. The nucleotide sequence is TGTGCCAGTAGTATAGATCTCGAGACCGGGGTCTACGAGCAGTACTTC. Its translation reads: CASSIDLETGVYEQYF.